A selection of T cell receptor beta chains follows, all from one sample in a study of cytomegalovirus exposure and HLA in healthy donors. Data came from immunoSEQ multiplex PCR; TCRdb stores just in-frame clones and leaves some out. The table lists about 140,000 clones, 70% to 80% of them singletons. Sequencing was done on a sample of PBMCs. The receptor set was obtained from a female donor in good health and CMV-seronegative. Both conserved end residues are part of each CDR3. The order of the fields is J gene, V gene, D gene, CDR3 length, clone size, CDR3 DNA, CDR3 protein. The D gene is left open where the match is weak. Clone size is not always given. Where it is, it says once, few, many or a class for expanded clones.

TRBJ2-6,TRBV10-2,TRBD1,20,.,TGCGCCAGCTTCGGGTATCAGGGGACAGGGGGAGGGTCTGGGGCCAACGTCCTGACTTTC,CASFGYQGTGGGSGANVLTF
TRBJ2-4,TRBV7-9,TRBD1,15,.,TGTGCCAGCAGCCATAACAGGGGGTCCTCTCCCATTCAGTACTTC,CASSHNRGSSPIQYF
TRBJ1-1,TRBV5-1,.,14,.,TGCGCCAGCAGCCCCTACTCAAGCAACACTGAAGCTTTCTTT,CASSPYSSNTEAFF
TRBJ2-7,TRBV5-6,TRBD2,16,.,TGTGCCAGCAGCTTGGAGGGGCGGGGGGGGACCTACGAGCAGTACTTC,CASSLEGRGGTYEQYF
TRBJ1-2,TRBV29-1,TRBD1,15,.,TGCAGCGTTGGGGGGACAGGGGGCGCTTACTATGGCTACACCTTC,CSVGGTGGAYYGYTF
TRBJ1-6,TRBV6-4,.,11,few,TGTGCCAATAGAAGGGGAACACCCCTCCACTTT,CANRRGTPLHF
TRBJ2-7,TRBV13,TRBD2,14,.,TGTGCCACCTCGAGCGGGGGCCAGACCTACGAGCAGTACTTC,CATSSGGQTYEQYF
TRBJ1-2,TRBV29-1,.,13,.,TGCAGCGTTGGCGAAGGGGTGGGCTATGGCTACACCTTC,CSVGEGVGYGYTF
TRBJ1-2,TRBV7-9,TRBD1,12,.,TGTTCCAGCAGCCTCTCGGGACAGGCTTACACCTTC,CSSSLSGQAYTF
TRBJ2-7,TRBV7-2,.,14,.,TGTGCCAGCAGCTTTGGTGGGGGGTCCTACGAGCAGTACTTC,CASSFGGGSYEQYF
TRBJ2-5,TRBV7-3,.,16,once,TGTGCCAGCAGCCCCCGGAGAACCCGGGGCCAAGAGACCCAGTACTTC,CASSPRRTRGQETQYF
TRBJ1-1,TRBV14,.,13,few,TGTGCCAGCAGCCAAGATAGGAGAGCTGAAGCTTTCTTT,CASSQDRRAEAFF
TRBJ1-1,TRBV7-2,.,15,.,TGTGCCAGCAGCTTAGAGGGTGGGAGACTCACTGAAGCTTTCTTT,CASSLEGGRLTEAFF
TRBJ2-3,TRBV4-3,.,16,.,TGCGCCAGCAGCCCCCGCGGAGGGGGGGACACAGATACGCAGTATTTT,CASSPRGGGDTDTQYF
TRBJ1-2,TRBV29-1,.,12,.,TGCAGCGTTGGGGGCGAGAATTCCGGCTACACCTTC,CSVGGENSGYTF
TRBJ2-7,TRBV11-2,.,14,.,TGTGCCAGCAGCTACAGGGAGTTCGCCTACGAGCAGTACTTC,CASSYREFAYEQYF
TRBJ2-5,TRBV7-3,TRBD1,14,.,TGTGCCAGCAGCCCAGGGACAGGGTGGGAGACCCAGTACTTC,CASSPGTGWETQYF
TRBJ1-3,TRBV12-5,TRBD1,19,.,TGTGCTAGTGGTAGCCGGGACAGGGGTCTACTTAGCTCTGGAAACACCATATATTTT,CASGSRDRGLLSSGNTIYF
TRBJ2-6,TRBV5-6,.,17,.,TGTGCTTCAAAGGGGGGGCTCCTAAATCCCGGGGCCAACGTCCTGACTTTC,CASKGGLLNPGANVLTF
TRBJ1-1,TRBV7-8,.,14,once,TGTGCCAGCAGCTTATACGGTGGGAACACTGAAGCTTTCTTT,CASSLYGGNTEAFF
TRBJ1-1,TRBV7-6,.,13,.,TGTGCCAGCAGTTCGGACACGAACACTGAAGCTTTCTTT,CASSSDTNTEAFF
TRBJ1-2,TRBV28,TRBD1,12,once,TGTGCCAGCACCGGGACAGACTATGGCTACACCTTC,CASTGTDYGYTF
TRBJ1-3,TRBV5-1,.,17,.,TGCGCCAGCAGCTTGGAGTCGGTCGGGGGCTCTGGAAACACCATATATTTT,CASSLESVGGSGNTIYF
TRBJ1-1,TRBV30,.,13,.,TGTGCCTGGAGTCTAGGGGCCGGCACTGAAGCTTTCTTT,CAWSLGAGTEAFF
TRBJ1-2,TRBV7-2,.,15,few,TGTGCCAGCAGCTTAGTGCGGGGGCAGGGCTATGGCTACACCTTC,CASSLVRGQGYGYTF
TRBJ1-1,TRBV4-1,TRBD1,17,.,TGCGCCAGCAGCCAAACCTGGACAGGGGGCGGGAACACTGAAGCTTTCTTT,CASSQTWTGGGNTEAFF
TRBJ2-1,TRBV4-1,TRBD1,15,.,TGCGCCAGCAGCCAAGCGGACAGGTCCTACAATGAGCAGTTCTTC,CASSQADRSYNEQFF
TRBJ1-4,TRBV9,.,15,once,TGTGCCAGCAGCACAGGGCTGGCAACTAATGAAAAACTGTTTTTT,CASSTGLATNEKLFF
TRBJ2-5,TRBV7-9,.,13,.,TGTGCCAGCAGCTTAGGACCGGGGGAGACCCAGTACTTC,CASSLGPGETQYF
TRBJ2-7,TRBV5-1,.,14,.,TGCGCCAGCAGGTCGGCAGGGAAGGGGTACGAGCAGTACTTC,CASRSAGKGYEQYF
TRBJ2-1,TRBV7-9,TRBD1,16,.,TGTGCCAGCAGCCCGGGACAGGGGTTAGGCTACAATGAGCAGTTCTTC,CASSPGQGLGYNEQFF
TRBJ1-1,TRBV5-6,.,13,.,TGTGCCAGCAGCTTGGGGTTGAGCACTGAAGCTTTCTTT,CASSLGLSTEAFF
TRBJ1-1,TRBV19,TRBD1,14,.,TGTGCCAGTAGTATTGGGACAGGGGGCACTGAAGCTTTCTTT,CASSIGTGGTEAFF
TRBJ2-5,TRBV14,TRBD1,16,.,TGTGCCAGCAGCCAAGTGAACAGGGGGCCTTTGGAGACCCAGTACTTC,CASSQVNRGPLETQYF
TRBJ1-2,TRBV6-5,.,14,.,TGTGCCAGCAGTTATTCGGCCGCTCGGGGTGGCTACACCTTC,CASSYSAARGGYTF
TRBJ2-3,TRBV7-9,.,13,.,TGTGCCAGCAGGTTTACCGGACAGGATACGCAGTATTTT,CASRFTGQDTQYF
TRBJ2-3,TRBV7-9,TRBD2,15,.,TGTGCCAGCAGCGACCTACGGGGCCAGCGGGAGGTGCAGTATTTT,CASSDLRGQREVQYF
TRBJ2-1,TRBV5-1,TRBD1,14,.,TGCGCCAGCAGCTCCGGGACAGTTTACAATGAGCAGTTCTTC,CASSSGTVYNEQFF
TRBJ2-2,TRBV5-1,TRBD2,17,few,TGCGCCAGCAGCTTGGAAGGACTAGCGGGGGGCGGCGGGGAGCTGTTTTTT,CASSLEGLAGGGGELFF
TRBJ2-1,TRBV2,TRBD1,15,.,TGTGCCAGCACCCCGGGACAGGGACCATACAATGAGCAGTTCTTC,CASTPGQGPYNEQFF
TRBJ1-2,TRBV7-8,TRBD1,11,.,TGTGCCGTCCGACAGGGTCTGGGCTACACCTTC,CAVRQGLGYTF
TRBJ1-1,TRBV29-1,TRBD1,13,.,TGCAGCGTTGCACAGGGGGGGAACACTGAAGCTTTCTTT,CSVAQGGNTEAFF
TRBJ2-3,TRBV11-2,.,14,.,TGTGCCAGCAGCTCAGGTCCCTACACAGATACGCAGTATTTT,CASSSGPYTDTQYF
TRBJ1-1,TRBV20-1,.,11,.,TGCAGTGCTGAGGAAAACACTGAAGCTTTCTTT,CSAEENTEAFF
TRBJ1-1,TRBV19,.,15,few,TGTGCCAGTAGTCCGGGTCCGACCCCAAACACTGAAGCTTTCTTT,CASSPGPTPNTEAFF
TRBJ1-6,TRBV30,.,14,.,TGTGCCTGGAGCAGAGGAGTCAAGGAGTCACCCCTCCACTTT,CAWSRGVKESPLHF
TRBJ2-1,TRBV6-6,TRBD2,16,.,TGTGCCAGCAGTTACTCTAGCGGGAGCTCCTACAATGAGCAGTTCTTC,CASSYSSGSSYNEQFF